This T cell receptor beta chain was found in a study of spatial heterogeneity in lung cancer. Study-level points and caveats: There were more appearances of ubiquitous expanded tumor TCRs in blood at resection than at follow-up.

Stated time point: blood at routine non-recurrence follow-up after resection. Unsorted samples of tumor, nontumor lung or frozen PBMC had their whole RNA sequenced. This clonotype occurred many times. Antigen specificity is unknown. TCRdb passed the 5' RACE reads through MiXCR, listing each CDR3 protein once. The sample has fewer than 30,000 distinct CDR3 sequences; over 7.5% are singletons. The length of the CDR3 is 13 residues. Germline loops: CDR1 SQVTM, CDR2 ANQGSEA. V lost 1 base, J lost 5 bases, and 2 bases stayed unmatched. The receptor's source is a male donor with early-stage non-small cell lung cancer. Sequences were derived from PBMCs, sampled at follow-up. The chain uses TRBV29-1 and TRBJ2-1; 7 nucleotides align to TRBD2. The CDR3 loop reads CSVEGGGDNEQFF. The CDR3 coding sequence is TGCAGCGTTGAAGGCGGGGGTGACAATGAGCAGTTCTTC.